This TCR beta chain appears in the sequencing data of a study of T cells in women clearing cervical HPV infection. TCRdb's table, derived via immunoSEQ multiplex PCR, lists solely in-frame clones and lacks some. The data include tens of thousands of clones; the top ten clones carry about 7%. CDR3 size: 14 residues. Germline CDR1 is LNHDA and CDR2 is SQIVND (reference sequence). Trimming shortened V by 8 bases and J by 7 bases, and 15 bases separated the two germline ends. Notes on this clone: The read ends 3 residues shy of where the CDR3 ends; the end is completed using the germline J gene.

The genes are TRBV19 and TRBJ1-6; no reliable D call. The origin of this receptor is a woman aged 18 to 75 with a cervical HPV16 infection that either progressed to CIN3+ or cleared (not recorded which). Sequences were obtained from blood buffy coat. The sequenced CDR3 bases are TGTGCCAGTGCCGCTACTAGCAGCAATTCACCC. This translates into CASAATSSNSP. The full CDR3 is CASAATSSNSPLHF.